The 26 T cell receptor beta chains in this list originate from one sample, sequenced in a study of T cells in Graves' hyperthyroidism and ophthalmopathy. Amplification targeted TCR beta CDR3 regions from RNA transcripts. HTBI primers were employed in a first-round RT-PCR of the TCR CDR3. TCRdb analysed the multiplex PCR reads with MiXCR anew, one entry per CDR3 protein. The sample has 250,000 to 300,000 distinct CDR3 sequences; approximately 17% are singletons. Sample: blood. The receptors come from a woman aged 60-75 years with Graves' ophthalmopathy.

The chain's CDR3 is CSVESALGPNYEQYF. CDR3 sequence (DNA): TGCAGCGTCGAATCTGCCTTGGGACCGAACTACGAGCAGTACTTC. The chain is built from TRBV29-1 and TRBJ2-7; TRBD1 or TRBD2 may be the D gene (5 bases each). Deletions cut 6 bases from V and 3 bases from J, with 21 bases between. The CDR3 is made up of 15 amino acids. Germline V CDR1 and CDR2: SQVTM, ANQGSEA.

This clonotype appeared a few times. J is TRBJ1-1 and V is TRBV10-1; 11 positions agree with TRBD1. Germline values: CDR1 WNHNN, CDR2 SYGVQD (reference sequence). The CDR3 runs 13 residues. The V and J ends lost 8 bases and 8 bases, in that order; junction bases with no gene match: 7. The CDR3 DNA reads TGCGCCAGCCGCGGAGGGACAGGGGGGGAAGCTTTCTTT. Translated, it gives CASRGGTGGEAFF.

This rearrangement joins TRBV5-1 to TRBJ1-4; D is unresolved. CDR3 length: 15 residues. Germline lookup yields CDR1 SGHRS and CDR2 YFSETQ. Trimming took 0 bases from V and 0 from J, leaving 6 bases between them. The CDR3 nucleotides read TGCGCCAGCAGCTTGGGTAGTGCAACTAATGAAAAACTGTTTTTT. Its protein is CASSLGSATNEKLFF.

This clonotype was found many times. The V and J genes are TRBV6-2 or TRBV6-3 and TRBJ2-7; 10 bases are a match to TRBD1. The CDR3 covers 15 residues. Per germline, CDR1 MNHEY and CDR2 SVGEGT. V dropped 6 bases and J dropped 3; count of bases not matched to a gene: 8. The CDR3 is CASRHPGQGIYEQYF. The CDR3 region has the DNA TGTGCCAGCAGGCACCCGGGACAGGGGATCTACGAGCAGTACTTC.

This clonotype appeared a few times. The rearrangement uses TRBV4-1 and TRBJ2-1, with 13 bases fitting TRBD2. Germline loops: CDR1 MGHRA, CDR2 YSYEKL. V dropped 5 bases and J dropped 8; count of bases not matched to a gene: 9. The CDR3 has 16 amino acids. The CDR3 nucleotides read TGCGCCAGCAGCAAAGGACTAGCGGGAGCAGGCTATGAGCAGTTCTTC. Its protein is CASSKGLAGAGYEQFF.

This chain joins TRBV16 and TRBJ1-1, with 8 positions matching TRBD1. The length of the CDR3 is 14 residues. Germline V gives CDR1 KGHSY, CDR2 FQNENV. Unmatched junction bases numbered 7, after V lost 5 bases and J lost 5 bases. This chain's CDR3 is CASSSDRGGTEAFF. CDR3 in DNA: TGTGCCAGCAGCTCCGACAGGGGAGGGACTGAAGCTTTCTTT.

This clonotype was seen a few times. The CDR3 sequence is CASSLAAGLSEQYF. In DNA form, the CDR3 reads TGTGCCAGCAGCTTAGCCGCGGGCCTCTCCGAGCAGTACTTC. The rearrangement joins TRBV5-5 to TRBJ2-7, with D maybe TRBD2 (5 bases). Germline V CDR1 and CDR2: SGHKS, YYEKEE (reference sequence). Trimming shortened V by 2 bases and J by 6 bases, and 15 bases separated the two germline ends. This CDR3 comprises 14 residues. The full variable domain, its missing parts supplied by reference TRBV5-5 and TRBJ2-7, is DAGVTQSPTHLIKTRGQQVTLRCSPISGHKSVSWYQQVLGQGPQFIFQYYEKEERGRGNFPDRFSARQFPNYSSELNVNALLLGDSALYLCASSLAAGLSEQYFGPGTRLTVT.

This clonotype was picked up many times. The V gene is TRBV10-2, the J gene TRBJ1-1, with D possibly TRBD1 on 5 matching bases. This CDR3 comprises 15 residues. The V and J ends lost 0 bases and 0 bases respectively, with 8 bases between them. Looked up from germline, CDR1 is WSHSY and CDR2 is SAAADI. The CDR3 is CASSESGGMNTEAFF. CDR3 sequence (DNA): TGCGCCAGCAGTGAGTCGGGGGGGATGAACACTGAAGCTTTCTTT.

V and J are TRBV4-1 and TRBJ2-5; D is perhaps TRBD1 (6 bases). The germline gives CDR1 MGHRA, CDR2 YSYEKL. This CDR3 is built from 16 residues. Trimming cost V 1 base and J 4 bases, with 16 bases left between them. The CDR3 DNA reads TGCGCCAGCAGCCAAGGGCATGGGGGCAGACGAGAGACCCAGTACTTC. It translates to CASSQGHGGRRETQYF.

This clonotype was counted at least ten times. The chain has TRBV7-8 and TRBJ1-6; unclear D gene. The CDR3 is 13 residues long. Germline lookup yields CDR1 SGHVS and CDR2 FQNEAQ. V dropped 0 bases and J dropped 10 bases, with 7 bases sitting between them. The CDR3 protein is CASSLAPGSPLHF. CDR3 nucleotide sequence: TGTGCCAGCAGCTTAGCACCGGGGTCACCCCTCCACTTT.

The V gene is TRBV10-3, the J gene TRBJ2-7; D uncertain. The germline V and J ends were trimmed by 3 bases and 5 bases, with 14 bases remaining between them. Germline values: CDR1 ENHRY, CDR2 SYGVKD. The CDR3 loop spans 14 amino acids. The CDR3 loop is CAISETQGLDEQYF. CDR3 DNA: TGTGCCATCAGTGAAACCCAAGGCCTTGACGAGCAGTACTTC.

The gene calls are TRBV9 and TRBJ2-2; D perhaps matches TRBD2 (7 bases). CDR1 and CDR2 (germline): SGDLS, YYNGEE. The V end lost 3 bases, the J end lost 3 bases, and 12 bases lay between the germline ends. The CDR3 covers 15 residues. CDR3: CASSALGGDTGELFF. CDR3 nucleotides: TGTGCCAGCAGCGCCCTAGGGGGGGACACCGGGGAGCTGTTTTTT. Using reference TRBV9 and TRBJ2-2 for the parts outside the CDR3, the full variable domain is DSGVTQTPKHLITATGQRVTLRCSPRSGDLSVYWYQQSLDQGLQFLIQYYNGEERAKGNILERFSAQQFPDLHSELNLSSLELGDSALYFCASSALGGDTGELFFGEGSRLTVL.

The chain carries TRBV7-2 and TRBJ1-3, with D hard to call. Trimming cost V 8 bases and J 3 bases, with 14 bases left between them. The CDR3 is 14 amino acids. The V gene's germline CDR1 is SGHTA and CDR2 FQGNSA. The CDR3 protein is CASAPSGIGNTIYF. The CDR3 coding sequence is TGTGCCAGCGCCCCCAGCGGGATTGGAAACACCATATATTTT.

This clonotype has only a few counts. V usage is TRBV6-1 and J usage is TRBJ2-5; tentatively, D is TRBD1 (6 bases). Germline-derived CDR1 and CDR2 are MNHNS and SASEGT. Trimming stripped 9 bases from V and 2 bases from J, with 16 bases between. The CDR3 length is 14 residues. This CDR3 reads CASRTGHSQETQYF. The CDR3 DNA reads as TGTGCCAGTAGAACGGGACACTCGCAAGAGACCCAGTACTTC.

This clonotype appeared once. The rearrangement uses TRBV4-1 and TRBJ2-5; 8 nucleotides line up with TRBD1. From germline, CDR1 is MGHRA and CDR2 YSYEKL. Germline trimming cut 5 bases from V and 5 bases from J; bases unmatched to any gene: 10. The CDR3 sequence is 15 residues long. CDR3 nucleotide sequence: TGCGCCAGCAGCGACGACCAGGGGGCGCGGGAGACCCAGTACTTC. It is translated as CASSDDQGARETQYF.

This clonotype was seen ten or more times. The V and J genes are TRBV12-3 or TRBV12-4 and TRBJ2-5; 8 bases agree with TRBD2. This CDR3 region has 14 residues. Germline trimming cut 5 bases from V and 3 bases from J; bases unmatched to any gene: 5. The CDR3, as DNA: TGTGCCAGCAGTCGCGATAGCGGGGAAGAGACCCAGTACTTC. Amino acid sequence: CASSRDSGEETQYF.

The V call is TRBV27, the J call TRBJ2-7; 8 nucleotides match TRBD2. Germline CDR1 MNHEY, CDR2 SMNVEV (reference sequence). The CDR3 extends over 16 amino acids. The trim removed 2 bases at V and 3 bases at J, leaving 9 bases unmatched. As DNA, the CDR3 is TGTGCCAGCAGTTTAGCCTTACCGGGACTAGTCTACGAGCAGTACTTC. Protein: CASSLALPGLVYEQYF.

This clonotype was detected many times. The V gene is TRBV5-1, the J gene TRBJ1-5, with D unresolved. CDR3 length equals 14 residues. Germline assignment: CDR1 SGHRS and CDR2 YFSETQ. V lost 3 bases and J 4 bases, leaving 11 bases between the germline ends. CDR3 nucleotides: TGCGCCAGCAGCTCGGACGGATTGAATCAGCCCCAGCATTTT. Translating gives CASSSDGLNQPQHF.

A few counts support this clonotype. The J gene is TRBJ1-2, the V gene TRBV25-1, with 11 bases that match TRBD1. CDR1 MGHDK and CDR2 SYGVNS come from the germline V gene. The CDR3 totals 15 residues. V was clipped by 6 bases and J by 8 bases; unmatched bases: 11. The CDR3 reads CASSFPGQGAGGYTF. DNA of the CDR3: TGTGCCAGCAGCTTTCCTGGACAGGGGGCGGGCGGCTACACCTTC.

The chain uses TRBV11-2 and TRBJ2-7; 7 nucleotides agree with TRBD1. The CDR3 totals 15 residues. V shed 5 bases and J 2 bases; nucleotides not matched to a gene: 9. CDR1 and CDR2 from the germline V gene are SGHAT and FQNNGV. The CDR3 loop is CASSIRTTGTYEQYF. For the CDR3, the DNA is TGTGCCAGCAGCATCCGAACGACAGGGACCTACGAGCAGTACTTC.

This clonotype was seen repeatedly, ten times or more. The chain joins TRBV28 to TRBJ2-6; D remains ambiguous. V was shortened by 5 bases and J by 1 base, with 6 bases between the two germline ends. This CDR3 contains 14 residues. CDR1 and CDR2 (germline): MDHEN, SYDVKM. CDR3 in amino acids: CASSGRSGANVLTF. The CDR3 DNA reads TGTGCCAGCAGTGGGCGTTCTGGGGCCAACGTCCTGACTTTC.

This clonotype was observed at least ten times. This chain uses TRBV28 with TRBJ2-7, with D unresolved. The V and J ends lost 3 bases and 6 bases respectively, with 9 bases between them. Per germline, CDR1 MDHEN and CDR2 SYDVKM. The CDR3 sequence is 12 residues long. CDR3 amino acids: CASSFMQREQYF. CDR3 coding DNA: TGTGCCAGCAGTTTTATGCAGCGCGAGCAGTACTTC.

This chain connects TRBV6-5 to TRBJ2-7; D is possibly TRBD2 (6 bases). The CDR3 has 14 residues. CDR1 MNHEY and CDR2 SVGAGI come from the germline V gene. Trimming removed 2 bases at V and 2 bases at J, with 10 bases between. The CDR3 bases are TGTGCCAGCAGTTACGCTAGCGAGACCTACGAGCAGTACTTC. Translating it yields CASSYASETYEQYF.

This clonotype was counted many times. The chain carries TRBV6-1 and TRBJ2-7, with 7 bases identical to TRBD2. This CDR3 region has 15 residues. Germline V CDR1 and CDR2: MNHNS, SASEGT. Trimming at V came to 6 bases and at J to 3 bases, leaving 11 bases not matched to a gene. The DNA for the CDR3 is TGTGCCAGCAGACGTCTCAGCGGGAACCACTACGAGCAGTACTTC. Translation: CASRRLSGNHYEQYF.

This clonotype was observed at least ten times. The genes are TRBV15 and TRBJ2-7, with TRBD1 as a possible D gene (6 bases). Germline V gene lookup returns CDR1 LNHNV and CDR2 YYDKDF (reference sequence). The V end lost 3 bases, the J end lost 5 bases, and 11 bases lay between the germline ends. The CDR3 is 13 amino acids. CDR3 DNA: TGTGCCACCAGCAGGGACGCAGGGGACGAGCAGTACTTC. Translating gives CATSRDAGDEQYF.

This clonotype has more than one count but fewer than ten. The chain uses TRBV5-8 and TRBJ2-2; D not resolved. The CDR3 covers 14 residues. CDR1 SGHTS and CDR2 YDEGEE come from the germline V gene. V was shortened by 0 bases and J by 1 base, with 4 bases between the two germline ends. The CDR3 protein is CASSLGWNTGELFF. The CDR3 DNA reads TGTGCCAGCAGCTTGGGATGGAACACCGGGGAGCTGTTTTTT. Full variable domain (missing parts from reference TRBV5-8 and TRBJ2-2): EAGVTQSPTHLIKTRGQQATLRCSPISGHTSVYWYQQALGLGLQFLLWYDEGEERNRGNFPPRFSGRQFPNYSSELNVNALELEDSALYLCASSLGWNTGELFFGEGSRLTVL.